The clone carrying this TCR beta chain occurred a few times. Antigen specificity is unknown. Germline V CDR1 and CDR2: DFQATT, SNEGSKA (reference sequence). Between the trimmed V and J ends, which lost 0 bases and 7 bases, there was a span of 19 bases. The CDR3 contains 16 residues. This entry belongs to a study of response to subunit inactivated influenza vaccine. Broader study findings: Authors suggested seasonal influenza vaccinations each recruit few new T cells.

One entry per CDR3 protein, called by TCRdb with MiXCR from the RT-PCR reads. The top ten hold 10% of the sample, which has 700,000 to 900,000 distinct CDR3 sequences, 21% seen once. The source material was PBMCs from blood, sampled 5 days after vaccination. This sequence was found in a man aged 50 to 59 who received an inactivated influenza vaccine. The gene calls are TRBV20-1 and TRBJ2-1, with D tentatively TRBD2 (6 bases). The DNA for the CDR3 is TGCAGTGCTAGAGATCCATGGGAGGTCGTATGGAATGAGCAGTTCTTC. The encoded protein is CSARDPWEVVWNEQFF.